This TCR beta chain emerged from a study of glioma-infiltrating T cells after dendritic cell vaccination. Points from the study as a whole: The cohort had few patients with full blood and tumor sets.

Clones were sequenced by immunoSEQ multiplex PCR, and TCRdb holds only the in-frame ones, with some missing. The table records 40,000 to 60,000 clones, 85% of them present only once. This clone was detected a few times. Its specificity is not known. Germline V gives CDR1 MNHNS, CDR2 SASEGT. The junction had 9 bases not matched to a gene; V was cut back by 6 bases and J by 2 bases. This CDR3 is 15 amino acids long. This TCR was recovered from a human donor with glioblastoma. This rearrangement joins TRBV6-1 to TRBJ2-7; 8 bases agree with TRBD2. The source material was blood, sampled before dendritic cell vaccination. CDR3 nucleotide sequence: TGTGCCAGCAGGTCTACTAGCGGTAGCGCCTACGAGCAGTACTTC. Translation: CASRSTSGSAYEQYF.